This T cell receptor beta chain was recorded in a study of CD8+ T cells in alopecia areata. PBMC-derived CD4+ and CD8+ T cells were sorted. Whole-study findings and limits: Sequences from scalp samples also cover resident alphabeta T cells of normal skin. Affected lesional scalp, above all in alopecia totalis/universalis, was more clonal than normal scalp.

Sequencing used cDNA as its template, made by extracting RNA and reverse transcribing it. The protocol was immunoSEQ multiplex PCR, while the TCRdb copy is restricted to in-frame clones and leaves out a portion. The data contain about 180,000 clones, roughly 60% of them singletons. There are a few counts of this clone. The antigen remains unidentified. Trimming cost V 7 bases and J 10 bases; bases outside gene matches: 12. The CDR3 extends over 15 amino acids. Germline V gene data show CDR1 as LNHDA and CDR2 as SQIVND (reference sequence). V is TRBV19 and J is TRBJ1-6, with TRBD1 matching 8 bases. The source of this sequence is a human donor with alopecia areata. The sample in question was CD4+ T cells sorted from blood, obtained at week 0. Here the CDR3 reads CASTPTGTGNSPLHF. CDR3 nucleotides: TGTGCCAGTACCCCCACCGGGACAGGTAACTCACCCCTCCACTTT.